What follows are 8 T cell receptor beta chains derived from one specimen sequenced in a study of OX40 agonist ivuxolimab in advanced cancers. The repertoire was sequenced with immunoSEQ multiplex PCR; TCRdb's copy has only in-frame clones and lacks some. The profile shows some 26,000 clones, around 80% of them singletons. The sequencing used CD4+ or CD8+ T cells sorted from blood, collected in a trial of the OX40 agonist ivuxolimab. The receptors originated from an adult with an advanced solid tumor such as melanoma, head and neck, liver or kidney cancer.

The rearrangement links TRBV5-4 to TRBJ1-2; D is uncertain. The CDR3 contains 13 residues. Trimming took 4 bases from V and 4 from J, leaving 11 bases between them. Germline V gene sequence: CDR1 SGHNT, CDR2 YYREEE (reference sequence). Here the CDR3 DNA reads TGTGCCAGCAGCCAACAGCATACCTATGGCTACACCTTC. Its protein product is CASSQQHTYGYTF. The full variable domain, rest sourced from reference TRBV5-4 and TRBJ1-2, is ETGVTQSPTHLIKTRGQQVTLRCSSQSGHNTVSWYQQALGQGPQFIFQYYREEENGRGNFPPRFSGLQFPNYSSELNVNALELDDSALYLCASSQQHTYGYTFGSGTRLTVV.

This chain uses TRBV6-4 with TRBJ1-2; D might be TRBD1 (5 bases). Trimming took off 2 bases at V and 0 bases at J, with 19 bases between the two ends. In germline, CDR1 is MRHNA, CDR2 SNTAGT. CDR3 length equals 18 residues. CDR3 loop: CASSDGTALGVANYGYTF. The CDR3 nucleotides read TGTGCCAGCAGTGACGGGACCGCACTGGGGGTAGCTAACTATGGCTACACCTTC.

This chain connects TRBV27 to TRBJ2-2, with D possibly being TRBD2 (6 bases). Germline CDR1 reads MNHEY; CDR2 reads SMNVEV (reference sequence). V was shortened by 7 bases and J by 4 bases, with 19 bases between the two germline ends. CDR3 length equals 16 residues. The CDR3 loop reads CASTPSGGRSTGELFF. The CDR3 DNA follows: TGTGCCAGCACCCCATCCGGGGGACGGAGCACCGGGGAGCTGTTTTTT.

V is TRBV5-4 and J is TRBJ2-4, with D perhaps being TRBD1 or TRBD2 (5 bases each). The germline gives CDR1 SGHNT, CDR2 YYREEE (reference sequence). The CDR3 is made up of 14 amino acids. V lost 2 bases to trimming and J lost 6 bases, with 12 bases between them. CDR3 DNA sequence: TGTGCCAGCAGCTTTCGAGGGGCAGGAAACATTCAGTACTTC. Its translation is CASSFRGAGNIQYF.

The chain is built from TRBV5-8 and TRBJ1-2; D is uncertain. Germline CDR1 and CDR2: SGHTS and YDEGEE. The CDR3 has 14 residues. Trimming shortened V by 2 bases and J by 2 bases, and 10 bases separated the two germline ends. CDR3 nucleotides: TGTGCCAGCAGCTTACTAGCAGGAAACTATGGCTACACCTTC. Encoded protein: CASSLLAGNYGYTF.

The rearrangement links TRBV15 to TRBJ2-3; 8 nucleotides agree with TRBD2. This CDR3 region has 18 residues. V shed 0 bases, J shed 2 bases, and the junction held 10 bases outside the gene matches. Germline values: CDR1 LNHNV, CDR2 YYDKDF (reference sequence). The CDR3 reads CATSRDYGLAGLTDTQYF. The CDR3 DNA follows: TGTGCCACCAGCAGAGATTATGGCCTAGCGGGCCTCACAGATACGCAGTATTTT. Full variable domain (remainder filled in from reference TRBV15 and TRBJ2-3): DAMVIQNPRYQVTQFGKPVTLSCSQTLNHNVMYWYQQKSSQAPKLLFHYYDKDFNNEADTPDNFQSRRPNTSFCFLDIRSPGLGDTAMYLCATSRDYGLAGLTDTQYFGPGTRLTVL.

This clone has only one observation. The chain links TRBV7-3 to TRBJ2-3, with 10 bases that match TRBD2. CDR3 length: 15 residues. Per germline, CDR1 SGHTA and CDR2 FQGTGA. With V trimmed by 5 bases and J by 2 bases, 4 bases remained unmatched. CDR3 nucleotides: TGTGCCAGCAGCCGGGGACTAGCGAACACAGATACGCAGTATTTT. Amino acid sequence: CASSRGLANTDTQYF.

The chain employs TRBV5-4 and TRBJ1-2; possibly TRBD1 for D (6 bases). The CDR3 consists of 15 residues. V shed 0 bases and J shed 2 bases, with 11 bases lying between them. CDR1 SGHNT and CDR2 YYREEE come from the germline V gene (reference sequence). The DNA for the CDR3 is TGTGCCAGCAGCTTGGGGGGGGCGCCGAACTATGGCTACACCTTC. Amino acids: CASSLGGAPNYGYTF.